The clone carrying this T cell receptor beta chain appeared many times. Its cognate antigen is unknown. A clone one base away is much larger, so this may be a read error. The authors' processing: The study took CDR3 differences across clinicopathological groups and made a distant-metastasis classifier for papillary thyroid cancer from them. TCRdb re-processed the PCR reads through MiXCR. Here the V and J calls rest on TCRdb's processing, not on the authors' analysis. Altogether tens of thousands of clones are present, approximately 13% being singletons, with the ten largest covering approximately 17%. This sample is drawn from a study of metastatic and nonmetastatic thyroid tumors. Study background: A comparison of repertoires was made across blood and tumor or nodule tissue from malignant and benign thyroid patients. Whole-study findings and limits: Significantly higher TCR beta diversity was reportedly seen in malignant thyroid tumors than benign nodules, in blood and tumor.

Every patient underwent thyroid surgery untreated. The origin of this receptor is a female donor with papillary thyroid cancer or a benign thyroid nodule (not recorded which). Some clones in this sample may be carry-over from other donors' samples. Sequencing was performed on blood.

The CDR3 DNA reads TGTGCCAGCAGCCTATCAACAACAGGACCATACAATGAGCAGTTCTTC. It is translated as CASSLSTTGPYNEQFF. This chain connects TRBV4-2 to TRBJ2-1; D perhaps matches TRBD1 (5 bases). The CDR3 consists of 16 residues. Between the trimmed V and J ends, which lost 4 bases and 4 bases, there was a span of 17 bases. The germline V gene has CDR1 LGHNA and CDR2 YNFKEQ.